The rows below give T cell receptor beta chains drawn from one sample of a study of blood T cell repertoires in COVID-19. Generated by immunoSEQ multiplex PCR, the TCRdb table keeps only in-frame clones and is missing some. The repertoire holds more than 150,000 clones, with about nine tenths as singletons. The sample comprised peripheral blood. All receptors derive from a woman in her 70s with acute or convalescent COVID-19. The conserved cysteine and the conserved F or W are not part of the CDR3 here.

V gene: TRBV7-2; J gene: TRBJ2-1; CDR3 protein: ASSPNINEQF
V gene: TRBV28; J gene: TRBJ1-4; CDR3 protein: ASRITGNEKLF
V gene: TRBV4-1; J gene: TRBJ1-2; CDR3 protein: ASSQGGQGRYGYT
V gene: TRBV6-2/TRBV6-3; J gene: TRBJ1-1; CDR3 protein: ASSSWGRDRESEAF
V gene: TRBV6-4; J gene: TRBJ1-2; CDR3 protein: ASSDSRALPLYYGYT
V gene: TRBV6-5; J gene: TRBJ1-1; CDR3 protein: ASSYSRPSNTEAF
V gene: TRBV19; J gene: TRBJ2-7; CDR3 protein: ASSETGTTYEQY
V gene: TRBV5-4; J gene: TRBJ2-7; CDR3 protein: ASSTGGTKTYEQY
V gene: TRBV7-9; J gene: TRBJ1-6; CDR3 protein: ASSYGTGGSPLH
V gene: TRBV28; J gene: TRBJ2-7; CDR3 protein: ASSPLPGQGGEQY
V gene: TRBV5-5; J gene: TRBJ1-2; CDR3 protein: ASSLSPTANYGYT
V gene: TRBV25-1; J gene: TRBJ2-7; CDR3 protein: ASARTGGGYEQY
V gene: TRBV6-6; J gene: TRBJ2-2; CDR3 protein: ASSPVPEHFTGELF
V gene: TRBV5-1; J gene: TRBJ2-3; CDR3 protein: ASSPGQGLTDTQY
V gene: TRBV5-1; J gene: TRBJ1-3; CDR3 protein: ASSSGQGGNTIY
V gene: TRBV18; J gene: TRBJ2-6; CDR3 protein: ASSPTGTISGANVLT
V gene: TRBV3-1/TRBV3-2; J gene: TRBJ2-1; CDR3 protein: ATRLARGGNEQF
V gene: TRBV12-3/TRBV12-4; J gene: TRBJ2-3; CDR3 protein: ASLLSGTDTQY
V gene: TRBV19; J gene: TRBJ2-6; CDR3 protein: ASMSRAGANVLT
V gene: TRBV15; J gene: TRBJ1-1; CDR3 protein: ATSSLGAVNTEAF
V gene: TRBV5-1; J gene: TRBJ1-2; CDR3 protein: ASSPTGGYGYT
V gene: TRBV7-9; J gene: TRBJ1-4; CDR3 protein: ASSLTGTGEKLF
V gene: TRBV18; J gene: TRBJ1-1; CDR3 protein: ASSPREQGANTEAF